This T cell receptor (beta chain) stems from a study of T cell clonality in common variable immunodeficiency (dated by TCRdb to about 2015). What the authors observed across the whole study: Patient heterogeneity within the CVID cohort put limits on correlating repertoire features with clinical complications. TCRbeta clonality was higher in CVID subjects than in healthy controls (t-test p = 0.018), and the increase was most characteristic of about a third of subjects. Fewer TCRbeta clones were shared among CVID subjects than among healthy controls (p < 0.0001). According to the authors, figuring out what caused the increased clonality in CVID would require sequencing the repertoires of T cell subpopulations. Even though DNA input was equal, the average per sample came to about 81,820 unique sequences for controls compared with roughly 30,000 for CVID samples. CVID TCRbeta sequences were reported to have fewer deletions and N-nucleotide insertions and to lack highly modified clones with 13 or more V deletions.

CVID samples and control samples contributed equivalent amounts of genomic DNA as sequencing input. For every sample, a 60 bp segment covering the rearranged TCRbeta CDR3 region was amplified and then sequenced. The immunoSEQ assay, a bias-corrected multiplex PCR with high-throughput sequencing, was employed for TCRbeta amplification. The original pipeline was this. Every unique nucleotide sequence was considered a clone and was annotated with V, D and J genes, copy number and frequency. Sequences were labeled productive if in frame, and non-productive if out of frame or containing stop codons. Clonality was calculated from Shannon's entropy as previously described. The predicted amino acid sequences of productive clones were used to derive mean CDR3 Kyte-Doolittle hydropathy. The R hclust function was used to hierarchically cluster scaled V gene usage with Manhattan distance and complete linkage. To assess clone sharing by CDR3 amino acid sequence, 12 repertoires per group were resampled over 100 rounds. The repertoires were searched for 70 published EBV-specific TCRbeta sequences and 245 published CMV-specific TCRbeta sequences. Analysis left out a couple of CVID samples that produced under 10,000 sequences, so 45 or so CVID repertoires remained. Drawn from immuneACCESS, this table holds only the in-frame rearrangements with V and J called that TCRdb kept. Clones are partly lost; checked studies trace under half to an unresolved V gene and leave the rest unexplained. For V, J and clone size, that table is used; D and trimming come from the DNA. Across this sample, tens of thousands of clones were tabulated and none appeared just once. Around 2.8% of the sample lies in the top ten.

For CDR1 and CDR2, the germline V gene (reference sequence) lists DFQATT and SNEGSKA. From the cysteine through the phenylalanine, the CDR3 covers 14 amino acids. Part of the CDR3 DNA is given, 33 bases translated from base 1. This clone was counted only a few times. It lacks a known antigen. The read comes to an end 3 residues before the CDR3 does, leaving the germline J gene to fill in the end. Most of the CVID patients and most of the healthy controls were of Caucasian heritage. Heparinized peripheral whole blood samples of roughly 5 to 8.5 ml were obtained from each donor. Genomic DNA from adults with common variable immune deficiency (CVID) and from healthy adult controls was the source for sequencing TCRbeta CDR3 repertoires. The control group comprised roughly 22 healthy adult volunteers, about twelve female and 10 male, aged about 23 to 75 years with a mean age of approximately 35. Diluted blood was density-centrifuged over Hypaque 1077 or Ficoll-Paque to isolate peripheral blood mononuclear cells. Unsorted mononuclear cells served as the source of genomic DNA, which was extracted either by Qiagen column purification or by a centrifugation-based method.

The sequenced sample consisted of peripheral blood mononuclear cells. This sequence uses TRBV20-1 and TRBJ1-2; there is no confident call for the D gene. This TCR was sampled from a person aged 18 to 70 in good health. The CDR3 region: CSARDPAGPPDYTF. CDR3 bases read: TGCAGTGCTAGAGATCCGGCAGGCCCACCCGAC.